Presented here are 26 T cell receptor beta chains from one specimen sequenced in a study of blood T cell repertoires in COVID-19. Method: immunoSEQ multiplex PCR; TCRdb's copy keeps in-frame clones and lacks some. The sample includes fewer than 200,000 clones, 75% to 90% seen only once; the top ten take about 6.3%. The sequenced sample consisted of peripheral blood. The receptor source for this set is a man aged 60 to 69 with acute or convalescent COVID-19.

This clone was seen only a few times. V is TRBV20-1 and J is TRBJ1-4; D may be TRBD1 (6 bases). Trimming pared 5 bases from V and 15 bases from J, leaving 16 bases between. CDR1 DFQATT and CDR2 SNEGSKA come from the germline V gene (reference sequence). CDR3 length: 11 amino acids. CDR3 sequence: CSAQGPGLVFF. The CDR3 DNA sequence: TGCAGTGCTCAGGGGCCAGGATTGGTGTTTTTT.

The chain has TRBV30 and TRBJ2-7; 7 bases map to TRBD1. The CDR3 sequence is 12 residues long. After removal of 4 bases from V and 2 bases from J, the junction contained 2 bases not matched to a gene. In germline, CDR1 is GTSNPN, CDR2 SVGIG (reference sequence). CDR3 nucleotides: TGTGCCTGGACGACAGGGACCTACGAGCAGTACTTC. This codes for CAWTTGTYEQYF.

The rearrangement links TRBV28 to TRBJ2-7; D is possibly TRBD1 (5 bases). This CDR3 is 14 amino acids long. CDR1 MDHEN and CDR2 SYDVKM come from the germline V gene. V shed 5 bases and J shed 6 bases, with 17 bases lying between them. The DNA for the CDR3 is TGTGCCAGCAGTCTAATAAACGACAGTGGCGAGCAGTACTTC. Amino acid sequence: CASSLINDSGEQYF.

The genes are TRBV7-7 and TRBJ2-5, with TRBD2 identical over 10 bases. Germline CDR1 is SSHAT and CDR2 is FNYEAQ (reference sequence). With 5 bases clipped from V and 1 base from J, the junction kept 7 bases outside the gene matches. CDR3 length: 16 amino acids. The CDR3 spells CASSIGLAETQETQYF. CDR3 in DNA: TGTGCCAGCAGCATTGGACTAGCGGAGACCCAAGAGACCCAGTACTTC.

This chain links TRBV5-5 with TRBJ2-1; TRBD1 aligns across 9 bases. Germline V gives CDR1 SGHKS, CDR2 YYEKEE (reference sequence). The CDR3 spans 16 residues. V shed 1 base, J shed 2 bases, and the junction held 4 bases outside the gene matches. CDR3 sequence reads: CASSLWGQGTYNEQFF. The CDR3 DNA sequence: TGTGCCAGCAGCTTGTGGGGACAGGGTACCTACAATGAGCAGTTCTTC. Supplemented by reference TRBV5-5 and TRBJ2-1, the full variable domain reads DAGVTQSPTHLIKTRGQQVTLRCSPISGHKSVSWYQQVLGQGPQFIFQYYEKEERGRGNFPDRFSARQFPNYSSELNVNALLLGDSALYLCASSLWGQGTYNEQFFGPGTRLTVL.

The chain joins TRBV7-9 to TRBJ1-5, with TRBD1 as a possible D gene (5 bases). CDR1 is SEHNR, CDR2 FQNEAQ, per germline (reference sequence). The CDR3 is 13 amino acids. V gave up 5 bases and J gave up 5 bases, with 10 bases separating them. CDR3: CASSLTEHQPQHF. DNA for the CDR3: TGTGCCAGCAGCCTGACAGAACATCAGCCCCAGCATTTT. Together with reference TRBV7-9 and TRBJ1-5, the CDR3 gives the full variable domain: DTGVSQNPRHKITKRGQNVTFRCDPISEHNRLYWYRQTLGQGPEFLTYFQNEAQLEKSRLLSDRFSAERPKGSFSTLEIQRTEQGDSAMYLCASSLTEHQPQHFGDGTRLSIL.

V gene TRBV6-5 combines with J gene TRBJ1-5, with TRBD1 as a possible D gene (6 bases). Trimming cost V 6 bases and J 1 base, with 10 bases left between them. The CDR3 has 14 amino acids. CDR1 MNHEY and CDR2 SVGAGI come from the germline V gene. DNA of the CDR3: TGTGCCAGCAGCAGGGGACTAAGCAATCAGCCCCAGCATTTT. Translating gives CASSRGLSNQPQHF.

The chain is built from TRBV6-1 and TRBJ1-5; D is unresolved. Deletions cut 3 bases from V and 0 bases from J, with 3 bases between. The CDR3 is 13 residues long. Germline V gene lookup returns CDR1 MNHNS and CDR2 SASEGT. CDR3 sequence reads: CASSDLSNQPQHF. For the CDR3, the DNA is TGTGCCAGCAGTGACCTTAGCAATCAGCCCCAGCATTTT.

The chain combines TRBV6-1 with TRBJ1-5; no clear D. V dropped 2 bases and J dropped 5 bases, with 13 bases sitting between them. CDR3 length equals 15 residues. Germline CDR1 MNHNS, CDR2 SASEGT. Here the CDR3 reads CASSENGFLDQPQHF. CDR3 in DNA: TGTGCCAGCAGTGAAAACGGGTTCCTCGATCAGCCCCAGCATTTT.

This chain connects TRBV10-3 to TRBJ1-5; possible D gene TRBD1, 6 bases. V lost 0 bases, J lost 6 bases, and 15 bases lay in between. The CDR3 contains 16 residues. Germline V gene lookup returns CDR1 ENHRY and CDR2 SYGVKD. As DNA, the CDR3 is TGTGCCATCAGTGAGTCTGGGGGGGCGAGGGGTCAGCCCCAGCATTTT. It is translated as CAISESGGARGQPQHF.

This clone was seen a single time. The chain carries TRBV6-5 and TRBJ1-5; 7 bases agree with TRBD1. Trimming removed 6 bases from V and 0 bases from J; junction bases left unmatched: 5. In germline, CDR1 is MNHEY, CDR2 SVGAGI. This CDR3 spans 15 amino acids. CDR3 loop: CASRARGNSNQPQHF. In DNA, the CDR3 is TGTGCCAGCAGGGCCAGGGGGAATAGCAATCAGCCCCAGCATTTT.

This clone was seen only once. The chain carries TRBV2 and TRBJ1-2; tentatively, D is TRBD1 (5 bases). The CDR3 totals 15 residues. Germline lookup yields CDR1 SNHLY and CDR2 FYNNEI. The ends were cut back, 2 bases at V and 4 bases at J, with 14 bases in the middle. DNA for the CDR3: TGTGCCAGCAGTGAAATGCGGGACCTACTCTATGGCTACACCTTC. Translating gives CASSEMRDLLYGYTF.

CDR3 nucleotides: TGTGCCAGCAGTTTATCAGGGGGCTGGAAGACCCAGTACTTC. Translated, it gives CASSLSGGWKTQYF. The chain is built from TRBV28 and TRBJ2-5; TRBD1 matches at 8 bases. CDR3 length: 14 residues. Germline trimming cut 1 base from V and 6 bases from J; bases unmatched to any gene: 4. CDR1 and CDR2 (germline): MDHEN, SYDVKM.

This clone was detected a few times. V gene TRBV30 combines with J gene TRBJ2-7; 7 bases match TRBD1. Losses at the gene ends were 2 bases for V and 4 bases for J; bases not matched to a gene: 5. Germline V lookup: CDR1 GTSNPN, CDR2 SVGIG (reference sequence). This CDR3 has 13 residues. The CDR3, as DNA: TGTGCCTGGAGTTGGCAGGGGGAATACGAGCAGTACTTC. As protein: CAWSWQGEYEQYF.

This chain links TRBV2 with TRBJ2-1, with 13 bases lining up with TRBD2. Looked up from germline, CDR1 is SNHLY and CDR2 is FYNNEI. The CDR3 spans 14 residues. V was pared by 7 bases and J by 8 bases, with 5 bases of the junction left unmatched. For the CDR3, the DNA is TGTGCCAGCAAGGGACTAGCGGGATTGGATGAGCAGTTCTTC. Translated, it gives CASKGLAGLDEQFF.

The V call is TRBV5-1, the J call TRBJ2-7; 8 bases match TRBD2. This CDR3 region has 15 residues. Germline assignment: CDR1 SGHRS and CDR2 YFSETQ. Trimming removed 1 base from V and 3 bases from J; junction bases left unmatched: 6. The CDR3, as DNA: TGCGCCAGCAGCTTGAAGACTAGCGCGATCTACGAGCAGTACTTC. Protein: CASSLKTSAIYEQYF.

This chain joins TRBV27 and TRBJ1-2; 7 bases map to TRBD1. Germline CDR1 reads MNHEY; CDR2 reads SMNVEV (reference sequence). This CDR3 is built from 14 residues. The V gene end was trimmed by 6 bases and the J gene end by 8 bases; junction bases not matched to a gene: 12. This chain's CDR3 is CASSLHTGDRGYTF. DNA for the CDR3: TGTGCCAGCAGCCTTCATACAGGGGACAGAGGCTACACCTTC.

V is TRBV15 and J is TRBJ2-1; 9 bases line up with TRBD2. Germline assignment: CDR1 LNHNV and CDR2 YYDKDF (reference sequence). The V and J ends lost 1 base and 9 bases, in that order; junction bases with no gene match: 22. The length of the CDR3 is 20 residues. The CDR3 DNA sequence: TGTGCCACCAGCAGAGCCCCGGGAGGGGGTAGCGGGAGTCGCGATAGTGAGCAGTTCTTC. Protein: CATSRAPGGGSGSRDSEQFF.

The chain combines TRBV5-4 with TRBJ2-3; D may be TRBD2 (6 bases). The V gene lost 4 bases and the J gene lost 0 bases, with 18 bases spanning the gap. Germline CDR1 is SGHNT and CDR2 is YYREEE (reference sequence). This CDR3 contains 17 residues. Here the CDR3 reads CASSRPFRGTSTDTQYF. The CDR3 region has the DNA TGTGCCAGCAGCCGGCCCTTTCGAGGGACTAGCACAGATACGCAGTATTTT.

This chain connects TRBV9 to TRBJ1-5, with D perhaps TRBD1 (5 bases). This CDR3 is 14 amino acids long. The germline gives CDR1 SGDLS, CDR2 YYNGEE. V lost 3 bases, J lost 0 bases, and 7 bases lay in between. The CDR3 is CASSDRYSNQPQHF. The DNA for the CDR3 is TGTGCCAGCAGCGACAGGTATAGCAATCAGCCCCAGCATTTT. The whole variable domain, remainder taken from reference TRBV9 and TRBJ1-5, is DSGVTQTPKHLITATGQRVTLRCSPRSGDLSVYWYQQSLDQGLQFLIQYYNGEERAKGNILERFSAQQFPDLHSELNLSSLELGDSALYFCASSDRYSNQPQHFGDGTRLSIL.

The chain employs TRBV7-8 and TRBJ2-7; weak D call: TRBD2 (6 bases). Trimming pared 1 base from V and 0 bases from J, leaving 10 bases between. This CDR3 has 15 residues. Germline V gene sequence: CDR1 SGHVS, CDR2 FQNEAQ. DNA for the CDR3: TGTGCCAGCAGCTTAGAGGCCGGGAGCTCCTACGAGCAGTACTTC. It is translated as CASSLEAGSSYEQYF. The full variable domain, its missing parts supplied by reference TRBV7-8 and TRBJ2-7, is GAGVSQSPRYKVAKRGQDVALRCDPISGHVSLFWYQQALGQGPEFLTYFQNEAQLDKSGLPSDRFFAERPEGSVSTLKIQRTQQEDSAVYLCASSLEAGSSYEQYFGPGTRLTVT.

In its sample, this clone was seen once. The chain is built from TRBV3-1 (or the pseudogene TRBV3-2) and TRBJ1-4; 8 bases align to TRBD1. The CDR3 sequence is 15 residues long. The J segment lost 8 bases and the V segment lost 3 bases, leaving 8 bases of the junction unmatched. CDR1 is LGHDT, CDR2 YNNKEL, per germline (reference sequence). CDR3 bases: TGTGCCAGCAGCCACCCTACAGGGGGTGACGAAAAACTGTTTTTT. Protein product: CASSHPTGGDEKLFF.

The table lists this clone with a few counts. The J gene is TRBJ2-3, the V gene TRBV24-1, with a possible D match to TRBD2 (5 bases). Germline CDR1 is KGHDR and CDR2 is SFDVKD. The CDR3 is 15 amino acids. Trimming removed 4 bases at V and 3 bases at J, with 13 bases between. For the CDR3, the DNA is TGTGCCACCAGTGACCCCCAGACTATTACAGATACGCAGTATTTT. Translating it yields CATSDPQTITDTQYF.

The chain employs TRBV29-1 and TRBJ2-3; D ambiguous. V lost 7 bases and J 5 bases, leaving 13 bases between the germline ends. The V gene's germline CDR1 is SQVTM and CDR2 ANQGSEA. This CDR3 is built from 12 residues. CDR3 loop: CSGRYVGDTQYF. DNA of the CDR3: TGCAGCGGCCGGTACGTTGGAGATACGCAGTATTTT.

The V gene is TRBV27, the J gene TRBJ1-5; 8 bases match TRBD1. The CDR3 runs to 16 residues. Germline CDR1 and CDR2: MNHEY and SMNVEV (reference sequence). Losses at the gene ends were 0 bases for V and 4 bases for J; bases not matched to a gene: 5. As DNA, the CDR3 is TGTGCCAGCAGTTTATCCGGGACAGGCAATAATCAGCCCCAGCATTTT. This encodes CASSLSGTGNNQPQHF.

The DNA for the CDR3 is TGTGCCAGTAGTCTAAATCGGAGGACTTCCTCCTCCTACAATGAGCAGTTCTTC. It is translated as CASSLNRRTSSSYNEQFF. J is TRBJ2-1 and V is TRBV19; D perhaps matches TRBD2 (5 bases). CDR1 is LNHDA, CDR2 SQIVND, per germline (reference sequence). V shed 5 bases and J shed 0 bases, with 20 bases lying between them. The CDR3 has 18 amino acids.